This section outlines one T cell receptor (beta chain) sequence together with its context. This specimen belongs to a study of blood T cell repertoires in COVID-19. Study-level information: Both acute and convalescent COVID-19 samples were obtained from the United States, Italy and Spain. T cells, B-cell-depleted T cells, or PBMCs provided the cDNA or gDNA that served as material.

In the original analysis: Estimation of nucleated cell counts was performed using reference gene primer amplification. This table comes from immunoSEQ multiplex PCR, and its TCRdb copy is limited to in-frame clones, with some not included. V, J and clone size are taken as reported in that table, and D and trimming were inferred from the DNA itself. The sample carries under 130,000 clones, about nine tenths recorded once. Per germline, CDR1 MNHEY and CDR2 SMNVEV (reference sequence). This CDR3 is 13 amino acids long. V was shortened by 5 bases and J by 0 bases, with 8 bases between the two germline ends.

This TCR was recovered from a woman aged 80 or over in a cohort sampled during active COVID-19. The sequenced sample consisted of peripheral blood. The rearrangement links TRBV27 to TRBJ2-7, with D uncertain. This CDR3 is CASSPSFSYEQYF. The CDR3 bases are TGTGCCAGCAGTCCCTCGTTCTCCTACGAGCAGTACTTC.